This T cell receptor beta chain was identified in a study of shared clonotypes between healthy human individuals. General study findings and limits: Estimated richness was generally greater in naive than memory subsets.

This clone was counted a few times. Its antigen is not identified. V lost 6 bases to trimming and J lost 5 bases; unmatched junction nucleotides: 6. Per the germline V gene, CDR1 is SGHTA and CDR2 is FQGTGA. This CDR3 is built from 13 residues. Per sorted-subset replicate PCR, input was roughly 200 ng DNA, representing about 29,000 T cell genomes. Libraries were prepared by immunoSEQ multiplex PCR; TCRdb keeps only in-frame clonotypes and omits some of them. In the table there are about a million clones, about 76% of which are singletons. The TCR comes from a young man in good health. This sequence joins TRBV7-3 and TRBJ1-1; 7 bases map to TRBD1. The specimen sequenced was memory CD4+ T cells sorted from blood. Subset of the sample: CD45RA-negative fraction. CDR3 residues: CASRAGGGTEAFF. Written as DNA, the CDR3 is TGTGCCAGCAGGGCAGGGGGAGGGACTGAAGCTTTCTTT.